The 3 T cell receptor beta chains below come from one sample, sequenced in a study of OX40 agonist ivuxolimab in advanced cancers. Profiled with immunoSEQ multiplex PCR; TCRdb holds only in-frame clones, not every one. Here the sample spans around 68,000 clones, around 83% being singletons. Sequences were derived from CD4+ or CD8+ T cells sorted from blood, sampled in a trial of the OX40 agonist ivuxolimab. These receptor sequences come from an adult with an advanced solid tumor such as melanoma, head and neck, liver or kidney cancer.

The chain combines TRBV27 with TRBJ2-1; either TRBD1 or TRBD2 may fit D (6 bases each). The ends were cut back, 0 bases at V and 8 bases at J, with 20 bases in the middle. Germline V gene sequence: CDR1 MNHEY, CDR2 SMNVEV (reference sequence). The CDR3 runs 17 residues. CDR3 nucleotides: TGTGCCAGCAGTTTATCAGAGTGGGGGGCGCGGTATGATGAGCAGTTCTTC. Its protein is CASSLSEWGARYDEQFF.

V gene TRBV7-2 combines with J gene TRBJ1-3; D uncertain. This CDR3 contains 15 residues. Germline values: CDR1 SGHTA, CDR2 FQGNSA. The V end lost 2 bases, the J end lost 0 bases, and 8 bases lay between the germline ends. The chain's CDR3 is CASSLMAFSGNTIYF. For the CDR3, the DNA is TGTGCCAGCAGCTTAATGGCCTTCTCTGGAAACACCATATATTTT.

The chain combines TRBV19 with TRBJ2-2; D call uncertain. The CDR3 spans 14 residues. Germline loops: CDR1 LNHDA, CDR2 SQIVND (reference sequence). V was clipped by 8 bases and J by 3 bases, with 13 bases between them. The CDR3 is CASSSGPDTGELFF. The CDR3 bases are TGTGCCAGTTCCTCAGGTCCGGACACCGGGGAGCTGTTTTTT. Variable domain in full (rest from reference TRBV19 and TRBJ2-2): DGGITQSPKYLFRKEGQNVTLSCEQNLNHDAMYWYRQDPGQGLRLIYYSQIVNDFQKGDIAEGYSVSREKKESFPLTVTSAQKNPTAFYLCASSSGPDTGELFFGEGSRLTVL.